These T cell receptor beta chains were read from a single sample in a study of shared clonotypes between healthy human individuals. TCRdb keeps only in-frame clones here, not all; method: immunoSEQ multiplex PCR. The profile shows about 1 million clones, 70% to 80% of them singletons. The sequencing sample was made of memory CD4+ T cells sorted from blood. The receptors were sampled from a young man in good health. CDR3s include the opening cysteine and the closing phenylalanine or tryptophan. The D gene is left open where the match is weak.

j_gene | len | v_gene | d_gene | CDR3aa
TRBJ2-5 | 16 | TRBV10-3 | TRBD2 | CAISKGSGGAGETQYF
TRBJ2-7 | 14 | TRBV7-8 | . | CASSLNPGTYEQYF
TRBJ2-1 | 16 | TRBV5-1 | TRBD2 | CASSLDAGVPYNEQFF
TRBJ1-6 | 14 | TRBV6-1 | . | CASTGGLSNSPLHF
TRBJ1-1 | 16 | TRBV18 | . | CASSLYGTGANTEAFF
TRBJ1-1 | 13 | TRBV29-1 | TRBD1 | CSARQGMNTEAFF
TRBJ1-5 | 16 | TRBV5-1 | . | CASSLESREGNQPQHF
TRBJ1-3 | 14 | TRBV19 | TRBD1 | CASRRGRTGNTIYF
TRBJ1-1 | 18 | TRBV18 | . | CASSLSSMSGGSNTEAFF
TRBJ1-2 | 13 | TRBV6-6 | . | CASSYRGWHGYTF
TRBJ2-1 | 15 | TRBV5-5 | . | CASRTRLALYNEQFF
TRBJ2-7 | 13 | TRBV2 | TRBD1 | CASTRTGGYEQYF
TRBJ1-2 | 15 | TRBV29-1 | TRBD1 | CSAVGTGVGNYGYTF
TRBJ1-1 | 19 | TRBV27 | . | CASSFGGSGVSAGNTEAFF
TRBJ2-3 | 15 | TRBV9 | . | CASRAGLGFTDTQYF
TRBJ1-2 | 14 | TRBV10-3 | . | CAIRGGGRDPGYTF